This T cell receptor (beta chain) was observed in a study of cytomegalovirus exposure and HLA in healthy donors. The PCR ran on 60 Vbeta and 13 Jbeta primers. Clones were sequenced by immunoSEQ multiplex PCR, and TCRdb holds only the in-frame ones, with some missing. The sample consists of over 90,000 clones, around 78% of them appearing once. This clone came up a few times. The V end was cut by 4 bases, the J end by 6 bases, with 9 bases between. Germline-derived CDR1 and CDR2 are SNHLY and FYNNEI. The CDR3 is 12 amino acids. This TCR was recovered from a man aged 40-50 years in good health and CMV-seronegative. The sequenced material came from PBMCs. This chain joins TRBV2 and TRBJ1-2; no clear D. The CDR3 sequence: CASSGWLNGYTF. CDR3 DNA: TGTGCCAGCAGTGGGTGGCTCAATGGCTACACCTTC.